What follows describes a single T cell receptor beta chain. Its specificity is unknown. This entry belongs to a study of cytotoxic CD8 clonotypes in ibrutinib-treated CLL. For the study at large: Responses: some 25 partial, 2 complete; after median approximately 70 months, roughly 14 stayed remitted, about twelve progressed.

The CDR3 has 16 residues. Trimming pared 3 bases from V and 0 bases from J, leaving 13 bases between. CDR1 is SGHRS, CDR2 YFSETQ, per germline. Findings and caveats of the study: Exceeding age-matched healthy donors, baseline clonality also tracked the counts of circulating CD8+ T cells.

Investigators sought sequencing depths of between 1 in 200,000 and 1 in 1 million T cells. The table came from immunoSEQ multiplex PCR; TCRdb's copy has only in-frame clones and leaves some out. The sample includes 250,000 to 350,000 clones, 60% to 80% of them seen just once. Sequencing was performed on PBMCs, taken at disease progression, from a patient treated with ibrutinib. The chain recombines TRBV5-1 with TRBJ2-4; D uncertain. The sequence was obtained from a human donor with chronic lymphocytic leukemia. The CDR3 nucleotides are TGCGCCAGCAGCTGGACCTCACGATTAGCCAAAAACATTCAGTACTTC. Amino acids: CASSWTSRLAKNIQYF. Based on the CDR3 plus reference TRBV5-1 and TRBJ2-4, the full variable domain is KAGVTQTPRYLIKTRGQQVTLSCSPISGHRSVSWYQQTPGQGLQFLFEYFSETQRNKGNFPGRFSGRQFSNSRSEMNVSTLELGDSALYLCASSWTSRLAKNIQYFGAGTRLSVL.